These T cell receptor beta chains were read from a single sample in a study of shared clonotypes between healthy human individuals. Produced via immunoSEQ multiplex PCR; TCRdb's table is partial and in-frame only. Counted here are approximately 1.4 million clones, 95% to 99% occurring once; the ten biggest clones make up 0.4% to 0.55%. Sequences were obtained from naive CD4+ T cells sorted from blood. The source of these receptors is a man younger than 45 in good health. Each CDR3 is given with its conserved first and last residue. Each record gives: clone size, V gene, D gene, J gene, CDR3 protein, CDR3 DNA. A D gene is named only where the DNA matches it firmly. Rows give clone size only sometimes, using once, few, many, or a class for an expanded clone.

clone size: once
V gene: TRBV6-6
D gene: TRBD1
J gene: TRBJ1-2
CDR3 protein: CASSPGQGAFYGYTF
CDR3 DNA: TGTGCCAGCAGCCCGGGACAGGGGGCGTTCTATGGCTACACCTTC

clone size: -
V gene: TRBV4-1
D gene: -
J gene: TRBJ1-1
CDR3 protein: CASSFGWGEAFF
CDR3 DNA: TGCGCCAGCAGCTTTGGGTGGGGCGAAGCTTTCTTT

clone size: -
V gene: TRBV10-3
D gene: -
J gene: TRBJ1-1
CDR3 protein: CAIREFSTEAFF
CDR3 DNA: TGTGCCATCAGAGAGTTCAGCACTGAAGCTTTCTTT

clone size: -
V gene: TRBV18
D gene: TRBD2
J gene: TRBJ2-1
CDR3 protein: CASSPTGGFGPEQFF
CDR3 DNA: TGTGCCAGCTCACCAACGGGGGGTTTCGGGCCCGAGCAGTTCTTC

clone size: -
V gene: TRBV5-1
D gene: -
J gene: TRBJ2-2
CDR3 protein: CASRGGESGELFF
CDR3 DNA: TGCGCCAGCAGGGGAGGAGAGTCCGGGGAGCTGTTTTTT

clone size: -
V gene: TRBV5-4
D gene: -
J gene: TRBJ2-1
CDR3 protein: CASSLGGTYYNEQFF
CDR3 DNA: TGTGCCAGCAGCTTGGGAGGGACATACTACAATGAGCAGTTCTTC

clone size: -
V gene: TRBV28
D gene: -
J gene: TRBJ2-5
CDR3 protein: CASSFAGTPQETQYF
CDR3 DNA: TGTGCCAGCAGTTTTGCCGGGACACCACAAGAGACCCAGTACTTC

clone size: -
V gene: TRBV4-3
D gene: TRBD2
J gene: TRBJ2-3
CDR3 protein: CASSQVLAGSVDTQYF
CDR3 DNA: TGCGCCAGCAGCCAAGTGCTAGCGGGATCTGTAGATACGCAGTATTTT

clone size: -
V gene: TRBV4-3
D gene: TRBD2
J gene: TRBJ2-7
CDR3 protein: CASSQVSTSGGTYEQYF
CDR3 DNA: TGCGCCAGCAGCCAAGTCTCTACTAGCGGGGGCACCTACGAGCAGTACTTC

clone size: once
V gene: TRBV6-5
D gene: -
J gene: TRBJ2-7
CDR3 protein: CASSPLGHEQYF
CDR3 DNA: TGTGCCAGCAGTCCGCTTGGGCACGAGCAGTACTTC

clone size: -
V gene: TRBV19
D gene: TRBD2
J gene: TRBJ2-5
CDR3 protein: CASSPIRTSGAGETQYF
CDR3 DNA: TGTGCCAGTAGTCCCATTAGGACTAGCGGGGCGGGAGAGACCCAGTACTTC

clone size: -
V gene: TRBV18
D gene: TRBD1
J gene: TRBJ2-7
CDR3 protein: CASSPSGQGNFYEQYF
CDR3 DNA: TGTGCCAGCTCACCCTCCGGACAGGGGAATTTCTACGAGCAGTACTTC

clone size: -
V gene: TRBV28
D gene: TRBD1
J gene: TRBJ2-7
CDR3 protein: CASSGRDRGLYEQYF
CDR3 DNA: TGTGCCAGCAGTGGCCGGGACAGGGGTTTGTACGAGCAGTACTTC

clone size: -
V gene: TRBV27
D gene: TRBD2
J gene: TRBJ2-7
CDR3 protein: CASSSAGGPFEQYF
CDR3 DNA: TGTGCCAGCAGTTCCGCGGGAGGGCCGTTTGAGCAGTACTTC